This T cell receptor (beta chain) was sequenced during a study of blood T cells in healthy people across ages. Study results and limitations: Significant beta diversity loss was already apparent by age around 40, declining roughly linearly.

CDR1 and CDR2 (germline): SGHRS, YFSETQ. Trimming at V came to 7 bases and at J to 3 bases, leaving 16 bases not matched to a gene. CDR3 length equals 16 residues. Healthy Russian Caucasian donors spanned ages about 6 to 95 years. A second PCR, run for roughly 7 to 12 cycles, used a sample-barcoded 5' primer plus a J-beta primer mix. A single record per CDR3 protein comes from TCRdb applying MiXCR to the 5' RACE reads. This sample has some 710,000 distinct CDR3 sequences, with 22% found just once. This clonotype was seen more than once but under ten times. Its antigen remains unknown. The V gene is TRBV5-1, the J gene TRBJ2-7; TRBD1 matches at 7 bases. This clonotype was sampled from a man aged 65 to 79 in good health. The sample comprised blood. The CDR3 coding sequence is TGCGCCAGCCATCCACTTGGTGACAGGGTGAACTACGAGCAGTACTTC. It is translated as CASHPLGDRVNYEQYF.